This TCR beta chain is from a study of T cell responses to AZD1222 COVID-19 vaccine. Study findings and constraints: The sample set comprised mostly white British donors with more females, and clonal diversity was possibly underestimated.

V was clipped by 7 bases and J by 2 bases, with 13 bases between them. The V gene's germline CDR1 is SNHLY and CDR2 FYNNEI. The CDR3 totals 14 residues. Produced via immunoSEQ multiplex PCR; TCRdb's table is partial and in-frame only. The sample has some 130,000 clones; just under 95% are singletons. A remark on this clone: Its antigen remains unidentified.

This rearrangement joins TRBV2 to TRBJ2-3, with D tentatively TRBD1 or TRBD2 (5 bases each). The TCR comes from an adult who received the AZD1222 COVID-19 vaccine. Material: peripheral blood, obtained 28 days after the second AZD1222 dose. The CDR3 sequence is CASKYGANTDTQYF. CDR3 sequence (DNA): TGTGCCAGCAAATACGGGGCGAACACAGATACGCAGTATTTT.